This TCR beta chain originates from a study of blood T cell repertoires in COVID-19 (dated by TCRdb to 2018 to 2020). Background for the entire study: Collaborator samples came from the United States, Italy and Spain and covered acute and convalescent phases of COVID-19. Subjects who had been exposed to COVID-19, were actively infected with it, or had recovered from it provided the deeply sampled blood TCRbeta repertoires that made up the dataset. The repertoires were made available in a free public database intended to serve as a resource for research on the immune response to SARS-CoV-2. Where HLA class I and class II types were available, the types were taken from metadata supplied by the sample provider, not from assay-based typing. The sample metadata nearly always contained a de-identified subject ID, COVID-19 status, age in years and sex. The material from the prospective study consisted of cDNA or gDNA derived from T cells, B-cell-depleted T cells, or PBMCs. The samples were drawn from two sources: the first 160 participants of the ongoing ImmuneRACE study, and about 1,300 subjects contributed by 6 global collaborators.

A second Seattle source provided samples from volunteer blood donors who had recovered from COVID-19. Whole blood was collected in K2EDTA tubes by collaborating institutions according to the institutions' own protocols. For TCRbeta analysis, collaborators shipped samples as frozen whole blood, isolated PBMCs, or DNA extracted from either of those sample types. Study-wide findings and limitations: The quantity of clinical and demographic metadata differed by source and by participant and was supplied without curation.

The immunoSEQ Assay, a bias-controlled multiplex PCR, was used to amplify TCRbeta CDR3 regions from genomic DNA. Concerning the study's data processing: Nucleated cell counts per sample were estimated from amplification of reference gene primers within the assay. To quantify the absolute abundance of each unique TCRbeta CDR3 rearrangement, sequence reads were collapsed and filtered. For each sample, productive Simpson clonality was calculated as the square root of Simpson's diversity index across productive rearrangements. What TCRdb holds here is the immuneACCESS table cut down to in-frame rearrangements. Part of the clones is not present; checked against another copy, under half of the missing clones reflect an unresolved V gene, and the others are unexplained. Clone size and V and J calls were adopted from that table, with D and trimming inferred from the DNA. The sample table lists 200,000 to 300,000 clones, approximately 89% of them with a count of one. The ten most abundant clones make up 1.5% to 2% of the sample.

On this clone itself: Its specific antigen is unknown. Per-nucleotide qualities are absent, and no much larger clonotype sits a single base away.

Material for sequencing was peripheral blood. The TCR comes from a woman aged 55 to 70 who had recovered from COVID-19.

The base sequence is TGTGCCACCAGTCTAGGAGACGGCCTGGTTTACGAGCAGTACTTC. The encoded protein is CATSLGDGLVYEQYF. The chain joins TRBV15 to TRBJ2-7; the D gene identity is not certain. Relative to germline, V is 6 bases shorter and J is 4 bases shorter, with 19 bases between their ends. The CDR1 and CDR2 encoded by the germline V gene (reference sequence) are LNHNV and YYDKDF. From its cysteine to its phenylalanine, the CDR3 spans 15 amino acids. Solely the CDR3 DNA is kept, with 45 bases framed from the first base.